These T cell receptor beta chains were read from a single sample in a study of T cell changes during pregnancy in multiple sclerosis. Data came from immunoSEQ multiplex PCR; TCRdb stores just in-frame clones and leaves some out. The table records about 49,000 clones, 90% to 95% of them present only once. Sequences were derived from CD8+ T cells from peripheral blood mononuclear cells, sampled before pregnancy. The source of these receptors is a female donor with multiple sclerosis, enrolled in a pregnancy study. Each CDR3 is given with its conserved first and last residue. A D gene is named only where the DNA matches it firmly. A row's size may be missing; if present it is once, few, many or a size class.

V	D	J	size	DNA	CDR3
TRBV15	NA	TRBJ2-3	NA	TGTGCCACCAGCAGAGATCGTGCAGGGGGAGGAGATACGCAGTATTTT	CATSRDRAGGGDTQYF
TRBV30	TRBD1	TRBJ2-1	NA	TGTGCCTGGAGTCCCGGGACAGGGCGCTACAATGAGCAGTTCTTC	CAWSPGTGRYNEQFF
TRBV9	TRBD2	TRBJ2-6	NA	TGTGCCAGCAGCGTAGCCTGGGAGGGTGGGGCCAACGTCCTGACTTTC	CASSVAWEGGANVLTF
TRBV27	TRBD1	TRBJ1-1	NA	TGTGCCAGTAGACAGGGGGCTGAAGCTTTCTTT	CASRQGAEAFF
TRBV13	NA	TRBJ1-2	NA	TGTGCCAGCAGCTTATTTCAATCCGAGACAGATTATAGTGGCTACACCTTC	CASSLFQSETDYSGYTF
TRBV15	TRBD1	TRBJ1-5	NA	TGTGCCACCAGCAGAGCTTCTCCGGGACAGTATAGCAATCAGCCCCAGCATTTT	CATSRASPGQYSNQPQHF
TRBV7-2	TRBD1	TRBJ1-1	NA	TGTGCCAGCAGCTTCGGACAGGGGTGGAGCACTGAAGCTTTCTTT	CASSFGQGWSTEAFF
TRBV4-2	NA	TRBJ2-1	NA	TGTGCCAGCAGCCAAGATCGTCAGATCTTC	CASSQDRQIF
TRBV30	NA	TRBJ1-1	few	TGTGCCTGGAGTAGCGGGCCTCGGAACACTGAAGCTTTCTTT	CAWSSGPRNTEAFF
TRBV4-1	NA	TRBJ1-3	NA	TGCGCCAGCAGCCCCCAGGGGTCGGCGGGAAACACCATATATTTT	CASSPQGSAGNTIYF
TRBV4-3	TRBD1	TRBJ1-1	NA	TGCGCCAGCAGCCAAGCGTTCGACAGGGCGTACACTGAAGCTTTCTTT	CASSQAFDRAYTEAFF
TRBV19	NA	TRBJ1-2	few	TGTGCCAGTAGTATTTTGGCAGGGTCCCTATCCGCCCATGGCTACACCTTC	CASSILAGSLSAHGYTF
TRBV16	TRBD1	TRBJ1-2	NA	TGTGCCAGCAGCCTGTGGACAGGCTATGGCTACACCTTC	CASSLWTGYGYTF
TRBV11-2	TRBD2	TRBJ2-1	NA	TGTGCCAGCAGCTTAGCGGGAGGGCCGACCAATGAGCAGTTCTTC	CASSLAGGPTNEQFF
TRBV27	TRBD1	TRBJ1-3	few	TGTGCCAGCAGAGAACAGGGGGGGAACACCATATATTTT	CASREQGGNTIYF
TRBV19	TRBD1	TRBJ1-1	NA	TGTGCCAGTAGCTGGGACAGCCTGAACACTGAAGCTTTCTTT	CASSWDSLNTEAFF
TRBV19	NA	TRBJ1-2	NA	TGTGCCAGTAGCGGTCATACAGGGAATGGCTACACCTTC	CASSGHTGNGYTF
TRBV27	TRBD2	TRBJ2-1	NA	TGTGCCAGCAGTTCCCTCCCTAGCGGGAGCAACAATGAGCAGTTCTTC	CASSSLPSGSNNEQFF
TRBV7-9	NA	TRBJ2-5	NA	TGTGCCAGCAGCTTGCGGTACCAAGAGACCCAGTACTTC	CASSLRYQETQYF
TRBV7-9	NA	TRBJ2-6	NA	TGTGCCAGCAGCCCCCTCCAGGGCTCTGGGGCCAACGTCCTGACTTTC	CASSPLQGSGANVLTF
TRBV28	TRBD1	TRBJ1-1	NA	TGTGCCAGCAGTTTCCGAACAGGGGTGGACACTGAAGCTTTCTTT	CASSFRTGVDTEAFF
TRBV30	TRBD1	TRBJ1-4	NA	TGTGCCTGGAGTGTACTGGACAGGGAAAAACTGTTTTTT	CAWSVLDREKLFF
TRBV14	NA	TRBJ1-1	NA	TGTGCCAGCAGCCAAGACTTATTTGACAGACCCTTGAACACTGAAGCTTTCTTT	CASSQDLFDRPLNTEAFF
TRBV13	NA	TRBJ2-7	NA	TGTGCCAGCAGCCACTGGACAGAGACGGGGGAGCAGTACTTC	CASSHWTETGEQYF
TRBV19	NA	TRBJ1-5	NA	TGTGCCAGTAGTATGGTGAGGGGAGGACAGCCCCAGCATTTT	CASSMVRGGQPQHF
TRBV7-2	TRBD2	TRBJ2-5	NA	TGTGCCAGCAGCTCCCTGGGGGAGGGGTATGAGACCCAGTACTTC	CASSSLGEGYETQYF
TRBV9	TRBD2	TRBJ2-1	NA	TGTGCCAGCAGCGTAGGAGGACTAGCGGGAGATGAGCAGTTCTTC	CASSVGGLAGDEQFF
TRBV14	NA	TRBJ2-3	NA	TGTGCCAGCAGCCCCGGAGGCGGGGGCGAGGATACGCAGTATTTT	CASSPGGGGEDTQYF
TRBV29-1	TRBD1	TRBJ2-7	NA	TGCAGCGTTGAATATCATTCAGGGGGTTCCTACGAGCAGTACTTC	CSVEYHSGGSYEQYF
TRBV5-4	TRBD2	TRBJ2-7	NA	TGTGCCAGCAGCTTGTGGCGGGGGGCGGCCTACGAGCAGTACTTC	CASSLWRGAAYEQYF
TRBV2	TRBD1	TRBJ2-1	NA	TGTGCCTTCTTGGACAGGGACGGAATCTACAATGAGCAGTTCTTC	CAFLDRDGIYNEQFF
TRBV10-3	TRBD1	TRBJ2-1	NA	TGTGCCATCAGTGAGACAGGGGGCAATGAGCAGTTCTTC	CAISETGGNEQFF
TRBV19	NA	TRBJ1-1	NA	TGTGCCAGTAGCCTGGTGGGACACCCGAACACTGAAGCTTTCTTT	CASSLVGHPNTEAFF
TRBV19	TRBD2	TRBJ2-1	NA	TGTGCCAGTAGTGCCCCCGGGACTAGCGAGAGCTCCTACAATGAGCAGTTCTTC	CASSAPGTSESSYNEQFF
TRBV7-9	NA	TRBJ2-1	NA	TGTGCCAGCAGCTCTCTGGGCTTGAGCTCCTACAATGAGCAGTTCTTC	CASSSLGLSSYNEQFF
TRBV7-2	NA	TRBJ2-1	NA	TGTGCCAGCAGCTTGGGGCGGGAGCAGTTCTTC	CASSLGREQFF
TRBV27	TRBD1	TRBJ1-1	NA	TGTGCCAGCAGACTAGGGCTACAGGGGGAGACTGAAGCTTTCTTT	CASRLGLQGETEAFF
TRBV5-6	TRBD1	TRBJ2-5	NA	TGTGCCAGCAGCTTGGAAGGGACAGGGCGGCAAGAGACCCAGTACTTC	CASSLEGTGRQETQYF
TRBV29-1	NA	TRBJ2-7	NA	TGCAGCGTTGAAGCCGGCTCCTACGAGCAGTACTTC	CSVEAGSYEQYF
TRBV5-1	TRBD2	TRBJ2-1	NA	TGCGCCAGCAGCTATATAGCGGGGTCCTACAATGAGCAGTTCTTC	CASSYIAGSYNEQFF
TRBV19	NA	TRBJ2-7	NA	TGTGCCAGTAGCGGACACCCTAGCGAGCAGTACTTC	CASSGHPSEQYF
TRBV27	NA	TRBJ1-5	once	TGTGCCAGCAGTTTGGGGCCGACTCAGCCCCAGCATTTT	CASSLGPTQPQHF
TRBV13	TRBD1	TRBJ1-4	NA	TGTGCCAGCAGCGGGATTACCGGGACAGGGGGAGCAACTAATGAAAAACTGTTTTTT	CASSGITGTGGATNEKLFF
TRBV14	NA	TRBJ1-1	NA	TGTGCCAGCAGCCAAGTCAATGACTACACTGAAGCTTTCTTT	CASSQVNDYTEAFF
TRBV5-1	NA	TRBJ1-1	NA	TGCGCCAGCAGCTTGGTGGGGGACTTGAACACTGAAGCTTTCTTT	CASSLVGDLNTEAFF
TRBV6-1	NA	TRBJ2-7	NA	TGTGCCAGCAGTCGGGCCTACGAGCAGTACTTC	CASSRAYEQYF
TRBV10-3	NA	TRBJ2-5	few	TGTGCCATCAGCGATGAGCGATGGGAGACCCAGTACTTC	CAISDERWETQYF
TRBV7-9	TRBD1	TRBJ1-1	once	TGTGCCAGCAGCCTAACGGGACAGTCGCTTAGGAACACTGAAGCTTTCTTT	CASSLTGQSLRNTEAFF
TRBV7-2	NA	TRBJ1-2	NA	TGTGCCAGCAGCTTAGATTCGGTGGTAAACTATGGCTACACCTTC	CASSLDSVVNYGYTF